The clone carrying this T cell receptor (beta chain) has ten or more counts. This record belongs to a study of T cells in Graves' hyperthyroidism and ophthalmopathy. Losses at the gene ends were 5 bases for V and 1 base for J; bases not matched to a gene: 7. The germline gives CDR1 SEHNR, CDR2 FQNEAQ (reference sequence). The CDR3 loop spans 15 amino acids. RNA transcripts served as the template for amplifying TCR beta CDR3 regions. TCR CDR3 regions were first amplified by RT-PCR with HTBI primers. TCRdb passed the multiplex PCR reads through MiXCR, listing each CDR3 protein once. The sample consists of 700,000 or so distinct CDR3 sequences, 13% to 15% of them appearing once.

The rearrangement links TRBV7-9 to TRBJ2-7; 8 bases agree with TRBD1. Sequencing input: blood. The sequence was collected from a woman in her fifties or sixties with Graves' ophthalmopathy. DNA for the CDR3: TGTGCCAGCAGCCTACCGGGACAGGCTTCCTACGAGCAGTACTTC. It translates to CASSLPGQASYEQYF.